A single sample is the source of the 25 T cell receptor beta chains below, sequenced in a study of cytomegalovirus exposure and HLA in healthy donors. The PCR used 60 Vbeta and 13 Jbeta primers. Profiled with immunoSEQ multiplex PCR; TCRdb holds only in-frame clones, not every one. The sample lists about 140,000 clones, 80% occurring once. Sequenced sample: PBMCs. The receptor set was obtained from a man over 45 in good health and CMV-seronegative.

The chain couples TRBV9 to TRBJ1-1, with 10 nucleotides matching TRBD1. The length of the CDR3 is 14 residues. The trim removed 3 bases at V and 4 bases at J, leaving 3 bases unmatched. Germline assignment: CDR1 SGDLS and CDR2 YYNGEE. CDR3 nucleotide sequence: TGTGCCAGCAGCGCCCGGACAGGGGGCACTGAAGCTTTCTTT. Amino acid sequence: CASSARTGGTEAFF.

The chain combines TRBV7-9 with TRBJ2-3; 8 bases match TRBD1. V lost 5 bases to trimming and J lost 0 bases; unmatched junction nucleotides: 4. Germline CDR1 SEHNR, CDR2 FQNEAQ (reference sequence). CDR3 length: 15 residues. In DNA form, the CDR3 reads TGTGCCAGCAGCGGGGGACAGGTCAGCACAGATACGCAGTATTTT. This gives the protein CASSGGQVSTDTQYF.

This clone appeared a few times. The rearrangement links TRBV29-1 to TRBJ1-1; TRBD1 matches at 7 bases. The CDR3 extends over 13 amino acids. V shed 3 bases, J shed 5 bases, and the junction held 6 bases outside the gene matches. CDR1 and CDR2 from the germline V gene are SQVTM and ANQGSEA. CDR3 in DNA: TGCAGCGTTGATGTAAGGGGGCGGACTGAAGCTTTCTTT. Its protein is CSVDVRGRTEAFF.

The rearrangement uses TRBV9 and TRBJ1-4; the match to TRBD1 covers 7 bases. Germline V gives CDR1 SGDLS, CDR2 YYNGEE. V trimming: 2 bases; J trimming: 0 bases; junction bases outside the gene matches: 4. The CDR3 has 16 residues. The CDR3 spells CASSVGQKPTNEKLFF. The CDR3 DNA reads TGTGCCAGCAGCGTGGGACAGAAGCCAACTAATGAAAAACTGTTTTTT.

The rearrangement joins TRBV18 to TRBJ1-2, with D possibly TRBD1 on 5 matching bases. Germline V gene data show CDR1 as KGHSH and CDR2 as LQKENI. The V and J ends lost 1 base and 8 bases respectively, with 14 bases between them. The CDR3 is made up of 14 amino acids. Written as DNA, the CDR3 is TGTGCCAGCTCACCACGCGACAGATTCGAGGGCTACACCTTC. It encodes CASSPRDRFEGYTF.

In this sample, this clone turned up a few times. This rearrangement joins TRBV27 to TRBJ1-6, with a tentative D call TRBD1 (6 bases). CDR1 is MNHEY, CDR2 SMNVEV, per germline (reference sequence). V was clipped by 3 bases and J by 5 bases, with 8 bases between them. This CDR3 is built from 14 residues. CDR3 sequence (DNA): TGTGCCAGCAGTTTCCGACAGGATAATTCACCCCTCCACTTT. Protein: CASSFRQDNSPLHF.

This clone has only a few counts. V gene TRBV7-2 combines with J gene TRBJ1-3, with D hard to call. This CDR3 region has 15 residues. CDR1 and CDR2 (germline): SGHTA, FQGNSA. V was pared by 3 bases and J by 0 bases, with 9 bases between. CDR3 nucleotide sequence: TGTGCCAGCAGCTTTGTCCAGTACTCTGGAAACACCATATATTTT. It translates to CASSFVQYSGNTIYF.

This clone showed up just a few times. J is TRBJ1-1 and V is TRBV10-1, with 7 bases matching TRBD1. The V and J ends lost 5 bases and 1 base, in that order; junction bases with no gene match: 7. Germline V gives CDR1 WNHNN, CDR2 SYGVQD (reference sequence). The CDR3 runs 15 residues. CDR3 nucleotides: TGCGCCAGCAGTAAGAGGACAGGAGCGAACACTGAAGCTTTCTTT. Amino acid sequence: CASSKRTGANTEAFF.

The CDR3 bases are TGTGCCAGCACCCCGCCCCTACAGGGGGCCACTGGCTACACCTTC. This encodes CASTPPLQGATGYTF. The V and J genes are TRBV28 and TRBJ1-2; TRBD1 agrees at 9 bases. The trim removed 7 bases at V and 7 bases at J, leaving 13 bases unmatched. The CDR3 runs 15 residues. Germline lookup yields CDR1 MDHEN and CDR2 SYDVKM.

This clone has more than one count but fewer than ten. This chain joins TRBV19 and TRBJ2-2; TRBD1 might be the D (8 bases). V shed 9 bases and J shed 5 bases, with 16 bases lying between them. The CDR3 sequence is 14 residues long. Germline lookup yields CDR1 LNHDA and CDR2 SQIVND (reference sequence). CDR3 sequence: CASRTGRGTGELFF. CDR3 coding DNA: TGTGCCAGCCGGACAGGGAGGGGTACCGGGGAGCTGTTTTTT.

This clone was detected a few times. The chain couples TRBV6-1 to TRBJ2-3; weak D call: TRBD1 (6 bases). The ends were cut back, 6 bases at V and 3 bases at J, with 10 bases in the middle. Germline CDR1 is MNHNS and CDR2 is SASEGT. This CDR3 region has 13 residues. CDR3 bases: TGTGCCAGCAGGCAGGGGCCAACAGATACGCAGTATTTT. Amino acids: CASRQGPTDTQYF.

V and J are TRBV5-6 and TRBJ2-7; 8 nucleotides agree with TRBD1. Germline V CDR1 and CDR2: SGHDT, YYEEEE. J gave up 1 base and V 3 bases, and 3 bases lay outside the gene matches. The CDR3 length is 14 residues. The CDR3 is CASSYGTGSYEQYF. The CDR3 nucleotides read TGTGCCAGCAGCTACGGGACAGGATCCTACGAGCAGTACTTC.

This clone was found a few times. The CDR3: CSVVNGGPSYEQYF. CDR3 coding DNA: TGCAGCGTTGTAAACGGGGGGCCCTCCTACGAGCAGTACTTC. The J gene is TRBJ2-7, the V gene TRBV29-1; maybe TRBD2 (7 bases). Germline lookup yields CDR1 SQVTM and CDR2 ANQGSEA. V dropped 4 bases and J dropped 0 bases, with 13 bases sitting between them. The CDR3 has 14 residues.

The J gene is TRBJ2-7, the V gene TRBV6-1; D is ambiguous. CDR1 is MNHNS, CDR2 SASEGT, per germline. V was trimmed by 6 bases and J by 4 bases, leaving 4 bases between them. This CDR3 comprises 10 residues. CDR3 residues: CASSEYEQYF. CDR3 nucleotides: TGTGCCAGCAGCGAGTACGAGCAGTACTTC.

In its sample, this clone was seen once. The chain has TRBV5-1 and TRBJ2-1; D possibly corresponds to TRBD1 (5 bases). V was clipped by 4 bases and J by 3 bases, with 14 bases between them. The germline V gene has CDR1 SGHRS and CDR2 YFSETQ. The CDR3 extends over 15 amino acids. The chain's CDR3 is CASSLQMGHYNEQFF. The CDR3 region has the DNA TGCGCCAGCAGCCTACAGATGGGGCACTACAATGAGCAGTTCTTC.

CDR3 region: CAWSVGRSAYNEQFF. The CDR3 DNA reads TGTGCCTGGAGTGTAGGGAGATCGGCCTACAATGAGCAGTTCTTC. This rearrangement joins TRBV30 to TRBJ2-1, with a tentative D call TRBD2 (5 bases). The CDR3 has 15 residues. V lost 0 bases and J 2 bases, leaving 11 bases between the germline ends. The germline V gene has CDR1 GTSNPN and CDR2 SVGIG (reference sequence).

The gene calls are TRBV7-2 and TRBJ2-7; the D is unclear. The CDR3 loop spans 14 amino acids. V dropped 7 bases and J dropped 1 base, with 14 bases sitting between them. Looked up from germline, CDR1 is SGHTA and CDR2 is FQGNSA. The DNA of the CDR3 is TGTGCCAGCAAACGCACAGAAGCTTCCTACGAGCAGTACTTC. Translated: CASKRTEASYEQYF.

CDR3 sequence reads: CASSQETAGGSNTGELFF. The DNA of the CDR3 is TGCGCCAGCAGCCAAGAAACAGCGGGGGGATCGAACACCGGGGAGCTGTTTTTT. This chain joins TRBV4-1 and TRBJ2-2; TRBD2 matches 9 bases. CDR1 MGHRA and CDR2 YSYEKL come from the germline V gene. The CDR3 is 18 amino acids. Germline trimming cut 0 bases from V and 0 bases from J; bases unmatched to any gene: 5.

The rearrangement joins TRBV4-2 to TRBJ1-6; a weak D match, TRBD1 (6 bases). Trimming shortened V by 4 bases and J by 7 bases, and 11 bases separated the two germline ends. Germline CDR1 and CDR2: LGHNA and YNFKEQ. The CDR3 is made up of 14 amino acids. CDR3 region: CASSRTQGNSPLHF. The CDR3, as DNA: TGTGCCAGCAGCCGCACTCAGGGGAATTCACCCCTCCACTTT.

The rearrangement links TRBV27 to TRBJ1-5; the D gene is possibly TRBD1 (6 bases). The V gene's germline CDR1 is MNHEY and CDR2 SMNVEV (reference sequence). The CDR3 extends over 15 amino acids. Between the trimmed V and J ends, which lost 6 bases and 4 bases, there was a span of 16 bases. This chain's CDR3 is CASSSGQMGNQPQHF. CDR3 nucleotide sequence: TGTGCCAGCAGCTCGGGACAAATGGGAAATCAGCCCCAGCATTTT.

The rearrangement links TRBV9 to TRBJ2-5, with TRBD1 as a possible D gene (6 bases). The CDR3 consists of 13 residues. CDR1 and CDR2 (germline): SGDLS, YYNGEE. The ends were cut back, 0 bases at V and 4 bases at J, with 7 bases in the middle. CDR3 sequence reads: CASSVVGGETQYF. CDR3 nucleotides: TGTGCCAGCAGCGTAGTAGGGGGAGAGACCCAGTACTTC.

The chain recombines TRBV29-1 with TRBJ2-7; 8 nucleotides align to TRBD1. The CDR3 has 15 amino acids. Trimming took 1 base from V and 3 from J; bases not matched to a gene: 8. CDR1 SQVTM and CDR2 ANQGSEA come from the germline V gene. The chain's CDR3 is CSVEVEQGAGYEQYF. The CDR3 region has the DNA TGCAGCGTTGAAGTGGAGCAGGGGGCGGGCTACGAGCAGTACTTC.

The chain has TRBV7-9 and TRBJ2-7, with 7 bases fitting TRBD1. The CDR3 sequence is 13 residues long. V shed 5 bases and J 3 bases; nucleotides not matched to a gene: 4. The V gene's germline CDR1 is SEHNR and CDR2 FQNEAQ (reference sequence). CDR3 nucleotide sequence: TGTGCCAGCAGCGCCCGGGACAGCTACGAGCAGTACTTC. Its protein is CASSARDSYEQYF.

There are a few counts of this clone. The V and J genes are TRBV13 and TRBJ1-3; no reliable D call. CDR1 is PRHDT, CDR2 FYEKMQ, per germline (reference sequence). CDR3 length: 15 amino acids. The ends were cut back, 0 bases at V and 4 bases at J, with 10 bases in the middle. CDR3 sequence (DNA): TGTGCCAGCAGCTTAGGCCCGGAGTTCGGAAACACCATATATTTT. Its protein product is CASSLGPEFGNTIYF.

This chain links TRBV5-1 with TRBJ2-1, with 13 nucleotides matching TRBD2. There are 15 residues in the CDR3. Germline CDR1 is SGHRS and CDR2 is YFSETQ. With V trimmed by 6 bases and J by 4 bases, 4 bases remained unmatched. The CDR3 is CASTGGLAGYNEQFF. CDR3 nucleotides: TGCGCCAGCACCGGGGGACTAGCGGGGTACAATGAGCAGTTCTTC. Full variable domain (missing parts from reference TRBV5-1 and TRBJ2-1): KAGVTQTPRYLIKTRGQQVTLSCSPISGHRSVSWYQQTPGQGLQFLFEYFSETQRNKGNFPGRFSGRQFSNSRSEMNVSTLELGDSALYLCASTGGLAGYNEQFFGPGTRLTVL.